This is a list of T cell receptor beta chains from one sample in a study of T cells in narcolepsy. Here immunoSEQ multiplex PCR was the method, and the copy in TCRdb shows in-frame clones only, minus some. The sample lists 25,000 to 35,000 clones, approximately 89% occurring once. Sequencing input: memory (CD45RA-) CD4+ T cells from blood. These receptors all stem from a human donor in good health. The CDR3 runs from the conserved cysteine through the conserved F or W. The D gene is left open where the match is weak. Clone sizes are given selectively: once, few, many, or a class where the clone is expanded.

J gene	clone size	CDR3 length	D gene	V gene	CDR3 protein	CDR3 DNA
TRBJ2-7	-	16	TRBD1	TRBV5-6	CASSLFSGTGGYEQYF	TGTGCCAGCAGCTTGTTCTCCGGGACAGGGGGCTACGAGCAGTACTTC
TRBJ1-5	-	16	-	TRBV7-9	CASSLGASESNQPQHF	TGTGCCAGCAGCTTAGGTGCGTCGGAAAGCAATCAGCCCCAGCATTTT
TRBJ2-4	-	14	TRBD1	TRBV28	CASSFRGRTNIQYF	TGTGCCAGCAGTTTCAGGGGGCGAACAAACATTCAGTACTTC
TRBJ2-7	-	13	TRBD1	TRBV30	CAWSPGQGYEQYF	TGTGCCTGGTCTCCGGGACAGGGCTACGAGCAGTACTTC
TRBJ2-7	few	14	TRBD1	TRBV2	CASQGTGGSDEQYF	TGTGCCAGCCAAGGGACAGGGGGCTCAGACGAGCAGTACTTC
TRBJ2-5	-	15	TRBD2	TRBV7-2	CASSDRGRAEETQYF	TGTGCCAGCAGCGACCGCGGGAGGGCGGAGGAGACCCAGTACTTC
TRBJ2-1	few	15	-	TRBV6-6	CASSLGQSSYNEQFF	TGTGCCAGCAGCCTCGGACAGAGCTCCTACAATGAGCAGTTCTTC
TRBJ1-1	-	16	TRBD1	TRBV5-1	CASSSYGTAPNTEAFF	TGCGCCAGCAGCTCCTACGGGACAGCTCCGAACACTGAAGCTTTCTTT
TRBJ1-4	-	14	-	TRBV7-9	CASSLRAEGEKLFF	TGTGCCAGCAGCTTAAGGGCGGAGGGGGAAAAACTGTTTTTT
TRBJ1-2	-	12	-	TRBV11-2	CASSIYRGGYTF	TGTGCCAGCAGCATCTACAGAGGTGGCTACACCTTC
TRBJ1-2	-	14	-	TRBV2	CASSVAGTNYGYTF	TGTGCCAGCAGTGTCGCAGGGACCAACTATGGCTACACCTTC
TRBJ1-3	-	14	-	TRBV11-2	CASSLDLPGWTIYF	TGTGCCAGCAGCTTAGACTTACCCGGATGGACCATATATTTT
TRBJ2-5	-	11	-	TRBV19	CASSTLETQYF	TGTGCCAGTAGTACCCTAGAGACCCAGTACTTC
TRBJ1-1	-	14	-	TRBV19	CASSIARGVTEAFF	TGTGCCAGTAGTATAGCGAGGGGAGTCACTGAAGCTTTCTTT